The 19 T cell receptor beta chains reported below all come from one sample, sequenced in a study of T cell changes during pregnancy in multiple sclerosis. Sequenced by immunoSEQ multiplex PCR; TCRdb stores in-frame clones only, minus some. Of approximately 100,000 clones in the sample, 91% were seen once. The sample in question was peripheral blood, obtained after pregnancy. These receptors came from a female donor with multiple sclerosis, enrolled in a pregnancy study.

The CDR3 loop is CASRILSQGWDTEAFF. CDR3 nucleotides: TGTGCCAGTAGGATTTTGAGTCAGGGATGGGACACTGAAGCTTTCTTT. The chain recombines TRBV19 with TRBJ1-1, with a possible D match to TRBD1 (5 bases). The CDR3 runs 16 residues. Trimming cost V 6 bases and J 3 bases, with 20 bases left between them. Germline lookup yields CDR1 LNHDA and CDR2 SQIVND (reference sequence). Based on the CDR3 plus reference TRBV19 and TRBJ1-1, the full variable domain is DGGITQSPKYLFRKEGQNVTLSCEQNLNHDAMYWYRQDPGQGLRLIYYSQIVNDFQKGDIAEGYSVSREKKESFPLTVTSAQKNPTAFYLCASRILSQGWDTEAFFGQGTRLTVV.

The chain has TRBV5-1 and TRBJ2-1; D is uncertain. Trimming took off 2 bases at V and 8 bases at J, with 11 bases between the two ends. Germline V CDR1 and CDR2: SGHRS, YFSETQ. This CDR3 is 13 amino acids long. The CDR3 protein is CASSLIGRDEQFF. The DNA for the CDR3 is TGCGCCAGCAGCTTAATCGGCCGGGATGAGCAGTTCTTC.

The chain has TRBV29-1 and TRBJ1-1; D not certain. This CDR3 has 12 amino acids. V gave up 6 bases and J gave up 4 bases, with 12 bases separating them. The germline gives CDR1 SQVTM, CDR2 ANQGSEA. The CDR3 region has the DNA TGCAGCGTGCCGGGGTTCGGCACTGAAGCTTTCTTT. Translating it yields CSVPGFGTEAFF.

CDR3 nucleotides: TGCGCCAGCAGCCAGCGGGAACGATATTACGAGCAGTACTTC. It yields the protein CASSQRERYYEQYF. The genes are TRBV4-1 and TRBJ2-7; tentatively, D is TRBD2 (6 bases). The CDR3 consists of 14 residues. Germline CDR1 and CDR2: MGHRA and YSYEKL. V lost 3 bases and J lost 4, with 13 bases in between.

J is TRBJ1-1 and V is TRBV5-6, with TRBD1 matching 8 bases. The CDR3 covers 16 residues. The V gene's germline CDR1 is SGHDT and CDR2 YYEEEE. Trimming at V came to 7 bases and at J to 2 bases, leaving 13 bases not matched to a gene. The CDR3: CASREGQGWGNTEAFF. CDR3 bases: TGTGCCAGCCGCGAAGGACAGGGTTGGGGCAACACTGAAGCTTTCTTT.

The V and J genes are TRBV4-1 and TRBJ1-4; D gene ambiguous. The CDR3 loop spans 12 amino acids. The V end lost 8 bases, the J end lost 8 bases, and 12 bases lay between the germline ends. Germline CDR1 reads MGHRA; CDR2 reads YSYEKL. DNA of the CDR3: TGCGCCAGCGGCGATGCCGGGGAAAAACTGTTTTTT. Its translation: CASGDAGEKLFF.

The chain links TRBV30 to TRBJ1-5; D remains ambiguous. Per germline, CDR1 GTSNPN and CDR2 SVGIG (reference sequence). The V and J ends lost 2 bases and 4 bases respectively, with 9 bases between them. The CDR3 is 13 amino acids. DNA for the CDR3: TGTGCCTGGAGTCTAGGCATAAATCAGCCCCAGCATTTT. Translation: CAWSLGINQPQHF. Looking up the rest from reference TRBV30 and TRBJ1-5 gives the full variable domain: SQTIHQWPATLVQPVGSPLSLECTVEGTSNPNLYWYRQAAGRGLQLLFYSVGIGQISSEVPQNLSASRPQDRQFILSSKKLLLSDSGFYLCAWSLGINQPQHFGDGTRLSIL.

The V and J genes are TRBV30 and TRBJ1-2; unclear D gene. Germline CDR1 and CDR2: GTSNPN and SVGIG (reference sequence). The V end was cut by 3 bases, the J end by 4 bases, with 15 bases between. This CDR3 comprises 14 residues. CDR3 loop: CAWSTSGVFYGYTF. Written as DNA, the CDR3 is TGTGCCTGGAGCACTAGCGGGGTCTTCTATGGCTACACCTTC.

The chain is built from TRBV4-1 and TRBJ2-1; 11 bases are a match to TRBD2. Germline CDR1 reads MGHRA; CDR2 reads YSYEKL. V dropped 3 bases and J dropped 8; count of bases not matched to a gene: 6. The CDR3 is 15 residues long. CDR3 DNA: TGCGCCAGCAGCCACACTAGCGGGGGTTGGTATGAGCAGTTCTTC. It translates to CASSHTSGGWYEQFF.

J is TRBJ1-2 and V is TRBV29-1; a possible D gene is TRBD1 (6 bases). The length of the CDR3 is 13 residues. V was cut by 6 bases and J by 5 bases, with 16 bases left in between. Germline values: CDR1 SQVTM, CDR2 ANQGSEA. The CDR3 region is CSVRDTGDYGYTF. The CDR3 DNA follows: TGCAGCGTCAGGGACACCGGCGATTATGGCTACACCTTC.

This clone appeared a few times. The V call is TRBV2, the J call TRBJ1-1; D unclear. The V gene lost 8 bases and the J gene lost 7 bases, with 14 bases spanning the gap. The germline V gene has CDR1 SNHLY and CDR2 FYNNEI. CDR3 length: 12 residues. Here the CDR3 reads CASWTPLSEAFF. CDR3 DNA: TGTGCCAGCTGGACTCCCCTGAGTGAAGCTTTCTTT.

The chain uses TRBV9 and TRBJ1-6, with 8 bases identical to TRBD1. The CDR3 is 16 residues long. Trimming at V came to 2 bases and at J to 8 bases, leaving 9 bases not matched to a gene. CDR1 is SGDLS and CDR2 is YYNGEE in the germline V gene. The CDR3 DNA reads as TGTGCCAGCAGCGTCGCCAGGGGGCTAACGGATTCACCCCTCCACTTT. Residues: CASSVARGLTDSPLHF.

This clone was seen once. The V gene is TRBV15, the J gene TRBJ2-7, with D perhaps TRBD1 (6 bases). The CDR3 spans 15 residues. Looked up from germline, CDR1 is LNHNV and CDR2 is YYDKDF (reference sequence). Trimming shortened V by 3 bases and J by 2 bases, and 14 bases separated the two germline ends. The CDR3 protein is CATSSRTAKTYEQYF. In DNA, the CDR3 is TGTGCCACCAGCAGCCGGACAGCGAAAACCTACGAGCAGTACTTC. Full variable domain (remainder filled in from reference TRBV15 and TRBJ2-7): DAMVIQNPRYQVTQFGKPVTLSCSQTLNHNVMYWYQQKSSQAPKLLFHYYDKDFNNEADTPDNFQSRRPNTSFCFLDIRSPGLGDTAMYLCATSSRTAKTYEQYFGPGTRLTVT.

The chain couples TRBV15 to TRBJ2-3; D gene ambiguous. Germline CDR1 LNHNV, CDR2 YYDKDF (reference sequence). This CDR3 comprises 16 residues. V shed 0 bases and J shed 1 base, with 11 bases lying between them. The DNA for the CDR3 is TGTGCCACCAGCAGAGATGCAGTTGTGGGCACAGATACGCAGTATTTT. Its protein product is CATSRDAVVGTDTQYF.

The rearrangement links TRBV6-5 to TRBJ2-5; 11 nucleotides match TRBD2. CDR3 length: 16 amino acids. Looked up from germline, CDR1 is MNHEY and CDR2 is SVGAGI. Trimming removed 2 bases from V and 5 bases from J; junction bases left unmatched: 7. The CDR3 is CASSYLSGGAGETQYF. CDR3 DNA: TGTGCCAGCAGTTACCTTAGCGGGGGGGCCGGGGAGACCCAGTACTTC.

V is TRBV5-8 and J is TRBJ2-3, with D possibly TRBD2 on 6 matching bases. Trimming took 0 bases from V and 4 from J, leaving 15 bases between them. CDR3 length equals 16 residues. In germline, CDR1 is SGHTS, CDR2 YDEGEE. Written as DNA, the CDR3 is TGTGCCAGCAGCTTGGGGTCGTCCCCGGGGGCAGATACGCAGTATTTT. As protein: CASSLGSSPGADTQYF.

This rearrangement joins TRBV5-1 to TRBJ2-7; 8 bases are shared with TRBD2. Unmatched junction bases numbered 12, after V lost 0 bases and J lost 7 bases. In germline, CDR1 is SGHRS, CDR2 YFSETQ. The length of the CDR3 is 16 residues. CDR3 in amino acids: CASSLAAFGGAGEQYF. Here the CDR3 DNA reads TGCGCCAGCAGCTTGGCCGCGTTCGGGGGGGCGGGGGAGCAGTACTTC.

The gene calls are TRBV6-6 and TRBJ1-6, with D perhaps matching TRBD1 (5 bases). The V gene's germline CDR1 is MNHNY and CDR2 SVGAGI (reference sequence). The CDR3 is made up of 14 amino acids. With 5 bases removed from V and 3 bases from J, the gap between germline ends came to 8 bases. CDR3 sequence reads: CASSVQGYNSPLHF. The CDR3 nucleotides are TGTGCCAGCAGTGTTCAGGGCTATAATTCACCCCTCCACTTT.

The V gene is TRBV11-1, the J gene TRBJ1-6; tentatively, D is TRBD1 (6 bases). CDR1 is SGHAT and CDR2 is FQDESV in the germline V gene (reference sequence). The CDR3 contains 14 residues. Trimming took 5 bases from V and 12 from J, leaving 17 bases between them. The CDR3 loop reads CASSQPGLGQPLHF. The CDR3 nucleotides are TGTGCCAGCAGCCAACCAGGGCTGGGACAACCCCTCCACTTT.